This T cell receptor (beta chain) was recovered during a study of T and B cells in COVID-19 patients. For the study at large: Blood was sampled from COVID-19 patients who were either actively infected or recovered. At median age roughly 35 years, recovered patients were younger than active-infection patients at less than 70.

Trimming took 4 bases from V and 0 from J, leaving 16 bases between them. The CDR3 consists of 17 residues. Of note for this clonotype: Its specificity is not known.

Blood genomic DNA input for TRB amplification was about 250-550 ng. Study-wide points: The recovered cohort had roughly 2,400 exclusive TCR clusters, including 31 low generation probability clusters.

Multiplex PCR with BIOMED2 TRB-A/B primer pools amplified TRB rearrangements. Via MiXCR, TCRdb re-called the multiplex PCR reads, giving one row per CDR3 protein. Of about 16,000 distinct CDR3 sequences listed, roughly a quarter are singletons. The chain has TRBV12-3 or TRBV12-4 and TRBJ1-3; maybe TRBD1 (6 bases). The source of this sequence is a human donor who had recovered from COVID-19. The sequenced sample consisted of blood. The CDR3 reads CASSSSQGPFSGNTIYF. CDR3 bases: TGTGCCAGCAGTTCATCACAGGGCCCCTTCTCTGGAAACACCATATATTTT.